This entry concerns a single T cell receptor (beta chain). The sample belongs to a study of blood T cell repertoires in COVID-19. Authors' analysis steps: Reference gene primer amplification yielded estimated nucleated cell counts. Generated by immunoSEQ multiplex PCR, the TCRdb table keeps only in-frame clones and is missing some. V and J calls and clone size are copied from that table; D and trimming were computed from the DNA. The table records about 27,000 clones, roughly 85% of them present only once. The sequenced sample consisted of peripheral blood. The sequence came from a woman between 50 and 59 years old with active COVID-19.

Here the CDR3 reads CASSLKGGLAGVYEQYF. The CDR3 nucleotides are TGTGCCAGCAGTTTAAAGGGGGGACTAGCGGGGGTCTACGAGCAGTACTTC. The V gene is TRBV27, the J gene TRBJ2-7; TRBD2 matches 14 bases. V lost 2 bases and J lost 3; bases outside the gene matches: 6. This CDR3 is 17 amino acids long. The germline V gene has CDR1 MNHEY and CDR2 SMNVEV (reference sequence).